Sequencing of this T cell receptor (beta chain) was carried out in a study of cytomegalovirus exposure and HLA in healthy donors. As regards this clone: What it recognizes is unknown.

Study-wide findings and caveats: An Asian-associated ancestry cluster reportedly showed fewer N-insertions than the approximately 650-donor mean in a later analysis. Some public TCRs appeared in many individuals, while most sequences were rare.

CDR3 length equals 19 residues. PCR involved 60 Vbeta and 13 Jbeta primers. Measured with immunoSEQ multiplex PCR; TCRdb has only the in-frame clones, and not every one. This sample yields under 150,000 clones, of which roughly four fifths are seen a single time; approximately 3% belongs to the top ten. Sequenced: PBMCs. This TCR derives from a boy under 10 years old in good health and CMV-seronegative. The V call is TRBV1, the J call TRBJ2-5; the table gives TRBD1 as D, unverified against the DNA. TRBV1 is labeled a pseudogene. CDR3 loop: CTSSQTRTGGASRQETQYF. The CDR3 DNA is TGCACCAGCAGCCAGACCCGGACAGGGGGCGCCTCCCGCCAAGAGACCCAGTACTTC.